This record concerns one T cell receptor beta chain sequence. This entry comes from a study of Graves' ophthalmopathy and Graves' hyperthyroidism. The CDR3 runs 15 residues. CDR1 and CDR2 from the germline V gene are SGDLS and YYNGEE. V shed 4 bases and J shed 0 bases, with 14 bases lying between them. The authors amplified TCR beta CDR3 regions, and they did so from RNA transcripts for repertoire sequencing. The authors performed first-round RT-PCR with HTBI primers and then a second-round multiplex PCR. TCRdb passed the multiplex PCR reads through MiXCR, listing each CDR3 protein once. The sample contains almost 750,000 distinct CDR3 sequences, 35% to 50% of which appear only once.

This clonotype was sampled from an adult man with Graves' ophthalmopathy. The J gene is TRBJ2-7, the V gene TRBV9; TRBD1 might be the D (6 bases). Material for sequencing was peripheral blood. CDR3 amino acids: CASSPLQGFSYEQYF. In nucleotides, the CDR3 is TGTGCCAGCAGCCCACTACAGGGTTTCTCCTACGAGCAGTACTTC.